The source of this T cell receptor beta chain is a study of CD8 T cells in ankylosing spondylitis. A remark on this clonotype: Antigen: not known.

Construction of TCR beta libraries was performed using quantitative 5'-RACE with molecular barcodes. One entry per CDR3 protein results from TCRdb running MiXCR on the 5' RACE reads. The sample contains about 220,000 distinct CDR3 sequences, approximately 16% of which appear only once. The V and J ends lost 5 bases and 1 base respectively, with 17 bases between them. The germline V gene has CDR1 SGHAT and CDR2 FQNNGV. The CDR3 consists of 16 residues. Whole-study results and caveats: Reactive arthritis synovial fluid and blood were previously reported to contain some motif variants. There was reportedly significant enrichment of clones that were disease-linked in matched ankylosing spondylitis synovial fluid. Characteristic, it appeared, of ankylosing spondylitis blood was a TCR beta motif of roughly eight highly homologous variants. Disease-linked clones displayed a CD8+ phenotype and appeared relatively rarely in peripheral blood.

This chain joins TRBV11-2 and TRBJ1-1, with D perhaps TRBD1 (6 bases). Source material: blood, either unsorted or a sorted T cell fraction (not recorded which). This receptor was obtained from a male donor with ankylosing spondylitis. CDR3 residues: CASSQGWGGQNTEAFF. In DNA, the CDR3 is TGTGCCAGCAGCCAAGGGTGGGGGGGACAGAACACTGAAGCTTTCTTT.